A selection of T cell receptor beta chains follows, all from one sample in a study of CD8+ T cells in alopecia areata. TCRdb keeps only in-frame clones here, not all; method: immunoSEQ multiplex PCR. This sample has around 160,000 clones, with around 87% found just once. The sample consisted of CD8+ T cells sorted from blood, taken at week 0. Source of these receptors: a human donor with alopecia areata. CDR3s include the opening cysteine and the closing phenylalanine or tryptophan.

CDR3 protein: CSVEWVKGAFF
V gene: TRBV29-1
J gene: TRBJ1-1
CDR3 length: 11

CDR3 protein: CASSFRTEDYEQYF
V gene: TRBV5-1
J gene: TRBJ2-7
CDR3 length: 14

CDR3 protein: CASSYGLETQYF
V gene: TRBV6-5
J gene: TRBJ2-5
CDR3 length: 12

CDR3 protein: CASRIGDGTYEQYF
V gene: TRBV5-1
J gene: TRBJ2-7
CDR3 length: 14

CDR3 protein: CAWSQTGTGGDEQYF
V gene: TRBV30
J gene: TRBJ2-7
CDR3 length: 15

CDR3 protein: CASTRQGLWDTQYF
V gene: TRBV27
J gene: TRBJ2-3
CDR3 length: 14

CDR3 protein: CASSQDQGGNEQFF
V gene: TRBV4-1
J gene: TRBJ2-1
CDR3 length: 14

CDR3 protein: CASSLGNLNTEAFF
V gene: TRBV27
J gene: TRBJ1-1
CDR3 length: 14

CDR3 protein: CASWALGSNQPQHF
V gene: TRBV10-1
J gene: TRBJ1-5
CDR3 length: 14

CDR3 protein: CASSGVPGEQYF
V gene: TRBV18
J gene: TRBJ2-7
CDR3 length: 12

CDR3 protein: CASSERQGGNEQFF
V gene: TRBV9
J gene: TRBJ2-1
CDR3 length: 14

CDR3 protein: CAAKPEVANTGELFF
V gene: TRBV6-5
J gene: TRBJ2-2
CDR3 length: 15

CDR3 protein: CASSHRVLAGEEQFF
V gene: TRBV7-9
J gene: TRBJ2-1
CDR3 length: 15

CDR3 protein: CASGTRELFF
V gene: TRBV7-6
J gene: TRBJ2-2
CDR3 length: 10

CDR3 protein: CASSLQGANYGYTF
V gene: TRBV5-1
J gene: TRBJ1-2
CDR3 length: 14

CDR3 protein: CASALGGRAAYEQYF
V gene: TRBV12-5
J gene: TRBJ2-7
CDR3 length: 15

CDR3 protein: CASSWTGPNTEAFF
V gene: TRBV27
J gene: TRBJ1-1
CDR3 length: 14

CDR3 protein: CASSCFGTGNYEQYF
V gene: TRBV7-9
J gene: TRBJ2-7
CDR3 length: 15

CDR3 protein: CSVELREGAFF
V gene: TRBV29-1
J gene: TRBJ2-1
CDR3 length: 11

CDR3 protein: CAISESLETWEQFF
V gene: TRBV10-3
J gene: TRBJ2-1
CDR3 length: 14

CDR3 protein: CASSLALSRDSTYEQYF
V gene: TRBV5-1
J gene: .
CDR3 length: 17

CDR3 protein: CASSSETSAGREQYF
V gene: TRBV7-9
J gene: TRBJ2-7
CDR3 length: 15

CDR3 protein: CASSSGTSVATGELFF
V gene: TRBV7-7
J gene: TRBJ2-2
CDR3 length: 16

CDR3 protein: CASSFGRELDEQYF
V gene: TRBV27
J gene: TRBJ2-7
CDR3 length: 14

CDR3 protein: CASRGHSNQPQHF
V gene: TRBV27
J gene: TRBJ1-5
CDR3 length: 13

CDR3 protein: CASSVVGAGDTQYF
V gene: TRBV9
J gene: TRBJ2-3
CDR3 length: 14

CDR3 protein: CASSLGTGLAGNEQYF
V gene: TRBV7-9
J gene: TRBJ2-7
CDR3 length: 16

CDR3 protein: CSVRGGGSYEQYF
V gene: TRBV29-1
J gene: TRBJ2-7
CDR3 length: 13

CDR3 protein: CASSPPPGQGADTQYF
V gene: TRBV7-9
J gene: TRBJ2-3
CDR3 length: 16

CDR3 protein: CASSVVGEDYEQYF
V gene: TRBV9
J gene: TRBJ2-7
CDR3 length: 14

CDR3 protein: CASSVGDRGNLNTEAFF
V gene: TRBV9
J gene: TRBJ1-1
CDR3 length: 17

CDR3 protein: CATSRDRASKETQYF
V gene: TRBV15
J gene: TRBJ2-5
CDR3 length: 15

CDR3 protein: CASSLDETQYF
V gene: TRBV5-6
J gene: TRBJ2-5
CDR3 length: 11

CDR3 protein: CASSPDKNIQYF
V gene: TRBV5-4
J gene: TRBJ2-4
CDR3 length: 12

CDR3 protein: CASSSGRLNEQFF
V gene: TRBV27
J gene: TRBJ2-1
CDR3 length: 13

CDR3 protein: CSVAIGGGVDTQYF
V gene: TRBV29-1
J gene: TRBJ2-3
CDR3 length: 14

CDR3 protein: CASSQDHAGNNEQFF
V gene: TRBV4-1
J gene: TRBJ2-1
CDR3 length: 15

CDR3 protein: CASSPAGTGHYGYTF
V gene: TRBV11-2
J gene: TRBJ1-2
CDR3 length: 15

CDR3 protein: CASSLAAGALYQETQYF
V gene: TRBV5-6
J gene: TRBJ2-5
CDR3 length: 17

CDR3 protein: CSGASILGQFF
V gene: TRBV29-1
J gene: TRBJ2-1
CDR3 length: 11

CDR3 protein: CSVEAPDRGYEQFF
V gene: TRBV29-1
J gene: TRBJ2-1
CDR3 length: 14

CDR3 protein: CATSPSGSPSIDEQFF
V gene: TRBV9
J gene: TRBJ2-1
CDR3 length: 16

CDR3 protein: CASSSPLAGAQNNEQFF
V gene: TRBV7-3
J gene: TRBJ2-1
CDR3 length: 17

CDR3 protein: CSVASSGYNEQFF
V gene: TRBV29-1
J gene: TRBJ2-1
CDR3 length: 13

CDR3 protein: CASSSSGGANTEAFF
V gene: TRBV7-9
J gene: TRBJ1-1
CDR3 length: 15

CDR3 protein: CASSSPGANTEAFF
V gene: TRBV19
J gene: TRBJ1-1
CDR3 length: 14

CDR3 protein: CASSPGTSGDNEQFF
V gene: TRBV5-6
J gene: TRBJ2-1
CDR3 length: 15

CDR3 protein: CASSEGQGEDTQYF
V gene: TRBV2
J gene: TRBJ2-3
CDR3 length: 14

CDR3 protein: CASSLHGSVSYEQYF
V gene: TRBV7-2
J gene: TRBJ2-7
CDR3 length: 15

CDR3 protein: CASSEGQGSYEQYF
V gene: TRBV6-1
J gene: TRBJ2-7
CDR3 length: 14

CDR3 protein: CSVERVNTDTQYF
V gene: TRBV29-1
J gene: TRBJ2-3
CDR3 length: 13

CDR3 protein: CASSLGTQGYEQYF
V gene: TRBV27
J gene: TRBJ2-7
CDR3 length: 14

CDR3 protein: CASSFGQGANNGYTF
V gene: TRBV27
J gene: TRBJ1-2
CDR3 length: 15

CDR3 protein: CSVSGDTGELFF
V gene: TRBV29-1
J gene: TRBJ2-2
CDR3 length: 12

CDR3 protein: CASSSGGSNQPQHF
V gene: TRBV19
J gene: TRBJ1-5
CDR3 length: 14